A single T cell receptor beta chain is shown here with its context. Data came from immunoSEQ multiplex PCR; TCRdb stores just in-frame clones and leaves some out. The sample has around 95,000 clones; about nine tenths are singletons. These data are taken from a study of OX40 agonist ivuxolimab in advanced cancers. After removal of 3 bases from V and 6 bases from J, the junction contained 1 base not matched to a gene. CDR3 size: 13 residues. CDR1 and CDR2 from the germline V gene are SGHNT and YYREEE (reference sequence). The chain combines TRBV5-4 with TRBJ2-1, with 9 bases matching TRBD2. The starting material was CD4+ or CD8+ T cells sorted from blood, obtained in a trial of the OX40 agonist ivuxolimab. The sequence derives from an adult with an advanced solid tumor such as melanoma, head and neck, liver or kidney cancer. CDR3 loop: CASSWRGGNEQFF. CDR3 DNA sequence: TGTGCCAGCAGCTGGCGGGGGGGCAATGAGCAGTTCTTC.